This TCR beta chain is drawn from a study of shared clonotypes between healthy human individuals. Study-wide results and caveats: In general, naive subsets displayed greater estimated richness than memory subsets did.

Notes on this clone: Its antigen is still unknown.

Per germline, CDR1 KGHSH and CDR2 LQKENI. This CDR3 region has 14 residues. V dropped 3 bases and J dropped 6 bases, with 15 bases sitting between them. HIV-negative, healthy adults without recent acute infections or vaccinations were the donors. Those who donated, Caucasian adults without exception, all lived in Nashville, Tennessee. This table comes from immunoSEQ multiplex PCR, and its TCRdb copy is limited to in-frame clones, with some not included. The table lists some 1,600,000 clones, approximately 98% of them singletons. The sequence came from a man aged 25-45 years in good health. Sequenced sample: naive CD4+ T cells sorted from blood. Subset meaning: CD45RA+ positively selected. This chain links TRBV18 with TRBJ2-7; the D gene is possibly TRBD1 (5 bases). CDR3 sequence: CASSPVRETIEQYF. CDR3 nucleotides: TGTGCCAGCTCACCGGTCAGGGAAACGATCGAGCAGTACTTC.